The present TCR beta chain was sequenced within a study of control samples from healthy donors and cancer patients. Measured with immunoSEQ multiplex PCR; TCRdb has only the in-frame clones, and not every one. This sample has more than 95,000 clones, with around 89% found just once. The receptor was derived from a man aged 55-75 years with lung cancer. Material for sequencing was PBMCs.

DNA of the CDR3: TGTGCCAGCTCACCACGAGACTCCGATAGCAATCAGCCCCAGCATTTT. It specifies CASSPRDSDSNQPQHF. The chain is built from TRBV18 and TRBJ1-5, with D unresolved. This CDR3 region has 16 residues. CDR1 is KGHSH and CDR2 is LQKENI in the germline V gene. V dropped 1 base and J dropped 0 bases, with 10 bases sitting between them.